Reported below is one T cell receptor (beta chain). Its specificity is unknown. The data were obtained in a study of post-analysis software for immune sequencing data. For the study at large: Relapsing-remitting, secondary progressive and progressive-relapsing multiple sclerosis courses were included. Study-wide findings and caveats: Compared against controls, patients with multiple sclerosis displayed significantly lower normalized Chao1 diversity. Elevated frequency relative to controls characterized about 5 TRBV segments in patients, TRBV5-6, TRBV5-1 and TRBV20-1 among them. F measure grouped same-batch samples tightly together.

Germline values: CDR1 KGHDR, CDR2 SFDVKD. The ends were cut back, 9 bases at V and 8 bases at J, with 15 bases in the middle. The CDR3 extends over 13 amino acids. The TCR beta cDNA libraries carried unique molecular identifiers. Approximately 450,000 cDNA molecules were recovered from an input of 1 to 10 million T cells. Via MiXCR, TCRdb re-called the PCR reads, giving one row per CDR3 protein. This sample has about 540,000 distinct CDR3 sequences, with roughly 34% found just once. The clonotype was recovered from a girl aged 2-17 years with multiple sclerosis. The chain carries TRBV24-1 and TRBJ1-4, with D unclear. Sequenced sample: blood. The CDR3 DNA sequence: TGTGCCACCTCCGACTACCGAAGCGAAAAACTGTTTTTT. This encodes CATSDYRSEKLFF.